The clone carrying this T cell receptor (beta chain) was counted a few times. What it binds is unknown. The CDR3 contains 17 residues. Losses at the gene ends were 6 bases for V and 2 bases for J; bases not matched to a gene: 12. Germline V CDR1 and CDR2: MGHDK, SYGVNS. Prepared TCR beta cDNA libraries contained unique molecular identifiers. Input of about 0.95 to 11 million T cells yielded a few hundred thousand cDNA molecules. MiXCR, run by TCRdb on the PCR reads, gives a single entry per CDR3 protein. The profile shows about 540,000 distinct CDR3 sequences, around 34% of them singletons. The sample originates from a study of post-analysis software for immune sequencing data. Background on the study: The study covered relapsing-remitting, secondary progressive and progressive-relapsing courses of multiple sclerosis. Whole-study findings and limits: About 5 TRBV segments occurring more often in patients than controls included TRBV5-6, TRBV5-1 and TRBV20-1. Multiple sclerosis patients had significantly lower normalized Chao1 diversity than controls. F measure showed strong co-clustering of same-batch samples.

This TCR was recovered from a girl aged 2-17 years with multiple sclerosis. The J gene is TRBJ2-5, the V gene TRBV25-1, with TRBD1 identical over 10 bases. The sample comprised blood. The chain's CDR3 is CASSTMEGTGEQETQYF. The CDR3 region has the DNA TGTGCCAGCAGCACCATGGAAGGGACAGGGGAACAAGAGACCCAGTACTTC.